Shown below are 18 T cell receptor beta chains from a single sample sequenced in a study of vaccination effects on CD4 cells after COVID-19. Here immunoSEQ multiplex PCR was the method, and the copy in TCRdb shows in-frame clones only, minus some. Among 50,000 to 70,000 clones listed, about two thirds were seen once. The antigens of these receptors remain unknown. Scientists isolated CD4+ T cells after a roughly 10-day culture period ended. Sequencing was performed on CD4+ T cells from PBMCs cultured without peptide, taken before COVID-19 vaccination. Receptor source: a human donor who had a prior SARS-CoV-2 infection.

This clone was picked up one time. The chain couples TRBV5-1 to TRBJ1-1; the match to TRBD1 covers 8 bases. The CDR3 runs to 14 residues. The germline CDR1 and CDR2 sequences are SGHRS and YFSETQ. Unmatched junction bases numbered 8, after V lost 5 bases and J lost 5 bases. CDR3 nucleotides: TGCGCCAGCAGTCCAAACAGGGGGTATACTGAAGCTTTCTTT. Translating it yields CASSPNRGYTEAFF.

J is TRBJ2-7 and V is TRBV7-2; TRBD1 agrees at 7 bases. The germline CDR1 and CDR2 sequences are SGHTA and FQGNSA. The CDR3 is 14 residues long. With 3 bases clipped from V and 4 bases from J, the junction kept 6 bases outside the gene matches. CDR3 nucleotide sequence: TGTGCCAGCAGCTTTCAGGGGGTTGATTACGAGCAGTACTTC. Translating it yields CASSFQGVDYEQYF.

V gene TRBV19 combines with J gene TRBJ2-6; possible D gene TRBD2, 6 bases. Trimming took 4 bases from V and 1 from J, leaving 14 bases between them. The CDR3 is 17 residues long. The germline V gene encodes CDR1 LNHDA and CDR2 SQIVND (reference sequence). CDR3 loop: CASSNQHRGSGANVLTF. DNA of the CDR3: TGTGCCAGTAGTAATCAACACCGGGGGTCTGGGGCCAACGTCCTGACTTTC.

This clone was recorded only once. This rearrangement joins TRBV14 to TRBJ2-1; D is perhaps TRBD2 (6 bases). Per germline, CDR1 SGHDN and CDR2 FVKESK. Trimming cost V 1 base and J 5 bases, with 9 bases left between them. The CDR3 is 14 residues long. Here the CDR3 DNA reads TGTGCCAGCAGCCAAGCGGGAGTTGACAATGAGCAGTTCTTC. Residues: CASSQAGVDNEQFF.

The chain uses TRBV4-2 and TRBJ2-1, with TRBD2 matching 9 bases. Germline CDR1 and CDR2: LGHNA and YNFKEQ. The V gene end was trimmed by 3 bases and the J gene end by 4 bases; junction bases not matched to a gene: 7. The CDR3 has 16 amino acids. The CDR3: CASSHPSGGTYNEQFF. DNA for the CDR3: TGTGCCAGCAGCCATCCCAGCGGGGGGACATACAATGAGCAGTTCTTC.

The chain recombines TRBV15 with TRBJ2-1, with 13 bases matching TRBD2. The ends lost 4 bases at V and 6 bases at J; junction bases unmatched: 3. Germline V lookup: CDR1 LNHNV, CDR2 YYDKDF (reference sequence). This CDR3 is 15 amino acids long. The CDR3 sequence is CATSTRTSGSNEQFF. In nucleotides, the CDR3 is TGTGCCACCAGCACCCGGACTAGCGGGAGCAATGAGCAGTTCTTC.

V gene TRBV9 combines with J gene TRBJ2-3; D is uncertain. V was trimmed by 4 bases and J by 1 base, leaving 10 bases between them. From germline, CDR1 is SGDLS and CDR2 YYNGEE. This CDR3 comprises 14 residues. The CDR3 spells CASSPRPRTDTQYF. The CDR3 nucleotides are TGTGCCAGCAGCCCCCGCCCGCGCACAGATACGCAGTATTTT.

The V and J genes are TRBV24-1 and TRBJ2-1; D perhaps matches TRBD1 (7 bases). From germline, CDR1 is KGHDR and CDR2 SFDVKD. V was cut by 5 bases and J by 6 bases, with 16 bases left in between. This CDR3 has 15 residues. CDR3 sequence reads: CATSGVQGGSNEQFF. The CDR3 DNA sequence: TGTGCCACCAGTGGCGTGCAGGGGGGCTCCAATGAGCAGTTCTTC.

V gene TRBV18 combines with J gene TRBJ2-5, with a weak D call TRBD1 (6 bases). The germline V gene encodes CDR1 KGHSH and CDR2 LQKENI. Trimming removed 5 bases from V and 4 bases from J, with 14 bases in between. The CDR3 spans 14 residues. The chain's CDR3 is CASSSSGQPETQYF. The CDR3, as DNA: TGTGCCAGCTCATCCTCGGGACAACCAGAGACCCAGTACTTC.

V and J are TRBV5-5 and TRBJ1-2, with D perhaps TRBD1 (6 bases). Germline values: CDR1 SGHKS, CDR2 YYEKEE (reference sequence). This CDR3 has 17 residues. Trimming took 4 bases from V and 0 from J, leaving 19 bases between them. The CDR3 loop is CASSPQGWTRPNYGYTF. The CDR3 DNA follows: TGTGCCAGCAGCCCACAGGGTTGGACAAGGCCTAACTATGGCTACACCTTC.

V is TRBV11-2 and J is TRBJ2-1; a possible D gene is TRBD1 (6 bases). The CDR3 extends over 13 amino acids. Germline V gives CDR1 SGHAT, CDR2 FQNNGV. With 5 bases removed from V and 4 bases from J, the gap between germline ends came to 9 bases. CDR3 region: CASSKGTYNEQFF. DNA of the CDR3: TGTGCCAGCAGCAAAGGGACATACAATGAGCAGTTCTTC.

The CDR3 loop is CATSDPGLGQETQYF. The CDR3 nucleotides read TGTGCCACCAGTGACCCGGGATTGGGTCAAGAGACCCAGTACTTC. The chain recombines TRBV24-1 with TRBJ2-5; the D gene is possibly TRBD2 (5 bases). This CDR3 contains 15 residues. Germline V gene sequence: CDR1 KGHDR, CDR2 SFDVKD. The V gene lost 4 bases and the J gene lost 2 bases, with 13 bases spanning the gap.

The chain has TRBV6-5 and TRBJ1-6; 7 positions agree with TRBD1. Per germline, CDR1 MNHEY and CDR2 SVGAGI. V shed 6 bases, J shed 2 bases, and the junction held 4 bases outside the gene matches. The CDR3 consists of 15 residues. DNA for the CDR3: TGTGCCAGCAGCAGGGGGTTTGCCTATAATTCACCCCTCCACTTT. This encodes CASSRGFAYNSPLHF.

This chain connects TRBV11-2 to TRBJ2-1; a weak D match, TRBD1 (5 bases). This CDR3 contains 12 residues. V lost 5 bases, J lost 15 bases, and 17 bases lay in between. Per germline, CDR1 SGHAT and CDR2 FQNNGV. CDR3: CASSLGIGVLFF. The CDR3, as DNA: TGTGCCAGCAGCCTAGGAATAGGGGTTTTGTTCTTC. Full variable domain (outside the CDR3, taken from reference TRBV11-2 and TRBJ2-1): EAGVAQSPRYKIIEKRQSVAFWCNPISGHATLYWYQQILGQGPKLLIQFQNNGVVDDSQLPKDRFSAERLKGVDSTLKIQPAKLEDSAVYLCASSLGIGVLFFGPGTRLTVL.

J is TRBJ2-5 and V is TRBV5-6, with 7 bases that match TRBD1. The germline V gene encodes CDR1 SGHDT and CDR2 YYEEEE. Trimming took 4 bases from V and 2 from J; bases not matched to a gene: 5. The CDR3 contains 14 residues. Here the CDR3 reads CASSLTGVQETQYF. The CDR3, as DNA: TGTGCCAGCAGCCTTACAGGGGTTCAAGAGACCCAGTACTTC.

The rearrangement joins TRBV5-8 to TRBJ2-2, with D unclear. Between the trimmed V and J ends, which lost 0 bases and 1 base, there was a span of 7 bases. This CDR3 region has 15 residues. Per the germline V gene, CDR1 is SGHTS and CDR2 is YDEGEE. DNA for the CDR3: TGTGCCAGCAGCTTGGGTCGTCGGAACACCGGGGAGCTGTTTTTT. Translation: CASSLGRRNTGELFF.

This chain joins TRBV2 and TRBJ2-1; the match to TRBD2 covers 8 bases. The CDR3 length is 14 residues. V shed 6 bases, J shed 3 bases, and the junction held 4 bases outside the gene matches. CDR1 is SNHLY and CDR2 is FYNNEI in the germline V gene. CDR3 bases: TGTGCCAGCAGACAGCGGGAGCACTACAATGAGCAGTTCTTC. It specifies CASRQREHYNEQFF.

The rearrangement joins TRBV11-2 to TRBJ2-5; D is possibly TRBD2 (5 bases). Trimming pared 1 base from V and 4 bases from J, leaving 7 bases between. The CDR3 is made up of 13 amino acids. CDR1 is SGHAT, CDR2 FQNNGV, per germline. The CDR3 bases are TGTGCCAGCAGCTTAGCGGGATCAGAGACCCAGTACTTC. Its protein product is CASSLAGSETQYF.